This TCR beta chain comes out of a study of T cell repertoires in cytomegalovirus infection. To note about this clonotype: The target antigen is unknown.

V was pared by 4 bases and J by 8 bases, with 8 bases of the junction left unmatched. In germline, CDR1 is MNHEY, CDR2 SMNVEV (reference sequence). The CDR3 sequence is 15 residues long. TCRdb reprocessed the reads via MiXCR and lists one record per CDR3 protein. Of around 300,000 distinct CDR3 sequences listed, roughly a fifth were seen once; the top ten hold approximately 19%. V and J are TRBV27 and TRBJ2-1; TRBD2 agrees at 10 bases. The TCR sequence derives from a human donor in good health (CMV status not recorded). Some clones in this sample may be carry-over from other donors' samples. The source was cultured PBMCs, collected from culture after CMV antigen stimulation. Written as DNA, the CDR3 is TGTGCCAGCAGTTGGGGGGTAGCGGGAGGCTATGAGCAGTTCTTC. This translates into CASSWGVAGGYEQFF.